Listed below are T cell receptor beta chains from one sample, sequenced in a study of cytomegalovirus exposure and HLA in healthy donors. Repertoires were generated with immunoSEQ multiplex PCR, while TCRdb's copy carries only in-frame clones and drops some. The table lists around 170,000 clones, approximately 80% of them singletons. Sequencing used PBMCs. The receptors come from a male donor in good health and CMV-seronegative. Each CDR3 is given with its conserved first and last residue. The D gene is left open where the match is weak. Rows may omit the clone size; those that give it use once, few, many or a size class.

v_call	d_call	clone_size	j_call	cdr3_aa	cdr3_nt
TRBV9	TRBD2	.	TRBJ2-5	CASSGYRSGGGETQYF	TGTGCCAGCAGCGGCTATCGTAGCGGGGGGGGAGAGACCCAGTACTTC
TRBV19	TRBD1	.	TRBJ1-2	CATSIGGQGSYGYTF	TGTGCCACCAGTATAGGAGGACAGGGGAGTTATGGCTACACCTTC
TRBV4-1	.	.	TRBJ1-5	CASSQDRQIYSNQPQHF	TGCGCCAGCAGCCAAGATAGACAGATATATAGCAATCAGCCCCAGCATTTT
TRBV2	TRBD1	.	TRBJ2-7	CASSGDRGYEQYF	TGTGCCAGCAGCGGGGACAGGGGTTACGAGCAGTACTTC
TRBV7-2	TRBD1	.	TRBJ1-3	CASSPGTGGNTIYF	TGTGCCAGCAGCCCTGGGACAGGCGGAAACACCATATATTTT
TRBV6-5	.	.	TRBJ2-7	CASSFTGAYEQYF	TGTGCCAGCAGTTTCACCGGGGCCTACGAGCAGTACTTC
TRBV7-9	TRBD1	.	TRBJ2-5	CASSADRAQETQYF	TGTGCCAGCAGCGCCGACAGGGCCCAAGAGACCCAGTACTTC
TRBV6-4	TRBD1	few	TRBJ2-7	CASSYSGQGYEQYF	TGTGCCAGCAGTTACTCCGGACAGGGGTACGAGCAGTACTTC
TRBV28	.	.	TRBJ2-2	CASSERGNTGELFF	TGTGCCAGTTCTGAAAGGGGAAACACCGGGGAGCTGTTTTTT
TRBV27	TRBD1	.	TRBJ2-7	CASSTLGQGYEQYF	TGTGCCAGCAGTACCCTGGGACAGGGGTACGAGCAGTACTTC